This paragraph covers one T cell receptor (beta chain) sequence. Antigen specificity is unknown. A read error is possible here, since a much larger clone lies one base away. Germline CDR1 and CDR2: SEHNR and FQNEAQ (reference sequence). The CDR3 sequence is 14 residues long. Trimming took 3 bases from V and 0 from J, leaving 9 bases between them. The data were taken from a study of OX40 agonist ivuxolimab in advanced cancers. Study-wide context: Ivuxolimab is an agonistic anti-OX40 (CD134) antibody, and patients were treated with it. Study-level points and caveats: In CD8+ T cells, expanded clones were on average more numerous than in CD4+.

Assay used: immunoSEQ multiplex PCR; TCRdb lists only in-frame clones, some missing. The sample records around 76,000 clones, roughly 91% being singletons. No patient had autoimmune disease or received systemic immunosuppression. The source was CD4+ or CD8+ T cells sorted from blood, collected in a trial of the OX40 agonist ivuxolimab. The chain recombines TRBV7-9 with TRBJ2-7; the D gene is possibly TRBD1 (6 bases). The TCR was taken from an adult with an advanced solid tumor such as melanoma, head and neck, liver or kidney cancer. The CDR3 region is CASSFRDNSYEQYF. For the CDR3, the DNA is TGTGCCAGCAGCTTCCGGGACAACTCCTACGAGCAGTACTTC.